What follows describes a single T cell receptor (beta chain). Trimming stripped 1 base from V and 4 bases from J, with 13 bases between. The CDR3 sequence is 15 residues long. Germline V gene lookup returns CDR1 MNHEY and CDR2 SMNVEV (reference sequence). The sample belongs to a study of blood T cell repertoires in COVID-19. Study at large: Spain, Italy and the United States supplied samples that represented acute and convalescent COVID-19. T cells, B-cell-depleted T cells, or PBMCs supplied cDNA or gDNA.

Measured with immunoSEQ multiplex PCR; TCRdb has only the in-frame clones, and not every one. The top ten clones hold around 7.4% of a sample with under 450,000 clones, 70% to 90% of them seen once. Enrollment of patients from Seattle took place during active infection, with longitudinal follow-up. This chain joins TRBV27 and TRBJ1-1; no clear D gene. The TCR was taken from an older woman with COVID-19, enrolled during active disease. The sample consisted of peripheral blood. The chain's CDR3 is CASSLLTPRGTEAFF. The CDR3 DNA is TGTGCCAGCAGTTTATTAACTCCCCGTGGCACTGAAGCTTTCTTT.